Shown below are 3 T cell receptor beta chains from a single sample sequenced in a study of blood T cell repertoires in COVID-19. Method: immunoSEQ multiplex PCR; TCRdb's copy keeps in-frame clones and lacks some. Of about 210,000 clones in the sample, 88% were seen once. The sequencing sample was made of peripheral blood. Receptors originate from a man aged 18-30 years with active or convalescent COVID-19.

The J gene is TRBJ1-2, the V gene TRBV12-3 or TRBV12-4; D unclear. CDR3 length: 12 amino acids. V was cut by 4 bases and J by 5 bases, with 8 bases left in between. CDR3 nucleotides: TGTGCCAGCAGTTCGAGCGTATATGGCTACACCTTC. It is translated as CASSSSVYGYTF.

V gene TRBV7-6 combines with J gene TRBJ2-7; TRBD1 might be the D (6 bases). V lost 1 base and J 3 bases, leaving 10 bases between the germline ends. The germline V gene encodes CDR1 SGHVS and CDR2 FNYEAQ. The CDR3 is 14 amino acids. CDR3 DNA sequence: TGTGCCAGCAGCTTAGGAACAGGGAGCTACGAGCAGTACTTC. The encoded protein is CASSLGTGSYEQYF.

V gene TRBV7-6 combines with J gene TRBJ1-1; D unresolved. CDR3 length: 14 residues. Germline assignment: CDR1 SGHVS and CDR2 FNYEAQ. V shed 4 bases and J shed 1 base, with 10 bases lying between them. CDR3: CASSSPGPNTEAFF. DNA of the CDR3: TGTGCCAGCAGCTCTCCGGGTCCGAACACTGAAGCTTTCTTT.